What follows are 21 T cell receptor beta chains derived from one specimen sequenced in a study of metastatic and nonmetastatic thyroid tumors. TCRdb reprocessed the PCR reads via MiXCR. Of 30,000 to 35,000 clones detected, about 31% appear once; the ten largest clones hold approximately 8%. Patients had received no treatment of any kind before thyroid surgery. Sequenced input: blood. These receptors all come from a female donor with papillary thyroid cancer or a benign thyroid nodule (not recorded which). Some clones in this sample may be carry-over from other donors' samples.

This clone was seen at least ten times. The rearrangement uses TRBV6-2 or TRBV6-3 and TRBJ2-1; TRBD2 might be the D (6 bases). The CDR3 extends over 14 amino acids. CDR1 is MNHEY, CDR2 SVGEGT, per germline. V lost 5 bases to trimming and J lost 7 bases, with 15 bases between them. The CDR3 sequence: CASSLSLLANEQFF. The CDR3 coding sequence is TGTGCCAGCAGTCTTTCCCTCCTAGCGAATGAGCAGTTCTTC.

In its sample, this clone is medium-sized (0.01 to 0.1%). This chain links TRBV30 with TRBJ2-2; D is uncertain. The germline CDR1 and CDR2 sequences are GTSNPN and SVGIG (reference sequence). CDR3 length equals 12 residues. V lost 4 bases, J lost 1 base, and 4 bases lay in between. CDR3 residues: CAWTGNTGELFF. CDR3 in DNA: TGTGCCTGGACAGGGAACACCGGGGAGCTGTTTTTT.

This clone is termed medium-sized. CDR3 residues: CASSPGTSIEQYF. The CDR3 region has the DNA TGTGCCAGCAGCCCCGGGACATCTATCGAGCAGTACTTC. The rearrangement joins TRBV11-2 to TRBJ2-7, with a weak D call TRBD1 (6 bases). The CDR3 totals 13 residues. Trimming removed 5 bases at V and 6 bases at J, with 14 bases between. Germline CDR1 reads SGHAT; CDR2 reads FQNNGV. Full variable domain (remainder filled in from reference TRBV11-2 and TRBJ2-7): EAGVAQSPRYKIIEKRQSVAFWCNPISGHATLYWYQQILGQGPKLLIQFQNNGVVDDSQLPKDRFSAERLKGVDSTLKIQPAKLEDSAVYLCASSPGTSIEQYFGPGTRLTVT.

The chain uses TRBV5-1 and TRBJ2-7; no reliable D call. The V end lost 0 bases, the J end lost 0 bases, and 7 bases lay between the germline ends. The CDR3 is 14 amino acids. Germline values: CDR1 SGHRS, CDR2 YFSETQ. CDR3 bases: TGCGCCAGCAGCTTGGCAAGCAACTCCTACGAGCAGTACTTC. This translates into CASSLASNSYEQYF.

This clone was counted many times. CDR3 region: CASSLTGAGELFF. DNA for the CDR3: TGTGCCAGCAGCTTAACCGGGGCCGGGGAGCTGTTTTTT. The V gene is TRBV7-3, the J gene TRBJ2-2, with D perhaps TRBD2 (5 bases). Germline lookup yields CDR1 SGHTA and CDR2 FQGTGA. This CDR3 comprises 13 residues. The V end was cut by 0 bases, the J end by 6 bases, with 5 bases between.

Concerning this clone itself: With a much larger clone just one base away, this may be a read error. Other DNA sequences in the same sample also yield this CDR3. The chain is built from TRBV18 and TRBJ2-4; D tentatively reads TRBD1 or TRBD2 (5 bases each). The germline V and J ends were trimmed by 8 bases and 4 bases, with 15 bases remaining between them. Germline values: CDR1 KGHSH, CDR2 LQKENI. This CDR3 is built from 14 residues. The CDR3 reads CASRDPGAKNIQYF. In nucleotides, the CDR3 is TGTGCCAGCCGGGACCCTGGCGCAAAAAACATTCAGTACTTC.

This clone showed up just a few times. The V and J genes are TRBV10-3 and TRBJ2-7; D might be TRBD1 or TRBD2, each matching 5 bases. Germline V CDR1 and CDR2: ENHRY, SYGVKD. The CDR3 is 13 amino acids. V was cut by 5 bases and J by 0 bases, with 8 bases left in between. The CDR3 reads CAISRDGSYEQYF. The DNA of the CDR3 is TGTGCCATCAGTAGGGACGGCTCCTACGAGCAGTACTTC.

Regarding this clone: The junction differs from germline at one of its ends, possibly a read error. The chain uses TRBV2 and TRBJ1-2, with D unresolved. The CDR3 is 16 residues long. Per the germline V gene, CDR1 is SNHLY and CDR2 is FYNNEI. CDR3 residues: CASIEARERVYYGYTF. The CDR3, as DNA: TGTGCCAGCATTGAAGCCCGGGAAAGAGTGTACTATGGGTACACCTTC.

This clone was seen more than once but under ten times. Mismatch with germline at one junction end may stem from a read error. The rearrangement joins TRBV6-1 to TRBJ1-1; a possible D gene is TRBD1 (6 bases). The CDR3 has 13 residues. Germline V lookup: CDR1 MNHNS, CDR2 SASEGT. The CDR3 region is CASSLTGNTESFF. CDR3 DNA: TGTGCCAGCAGCCTCACAGGGAACACTGAATCTTTCTTT.

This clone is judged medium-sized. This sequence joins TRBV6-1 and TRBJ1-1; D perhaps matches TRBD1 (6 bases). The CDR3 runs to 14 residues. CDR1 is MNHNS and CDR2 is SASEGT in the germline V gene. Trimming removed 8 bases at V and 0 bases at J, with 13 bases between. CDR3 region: CASWGLPMNTEAFF. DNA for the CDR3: TGTGCCAGCTGGGGGCTTCCTATGAACACTGAAGCTTTCTTT.

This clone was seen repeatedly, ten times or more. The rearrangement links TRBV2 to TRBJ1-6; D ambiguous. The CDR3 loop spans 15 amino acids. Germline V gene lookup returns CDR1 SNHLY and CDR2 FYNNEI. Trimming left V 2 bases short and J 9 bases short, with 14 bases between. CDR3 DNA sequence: TGTGCCAGCAGTGAACTAGCCGGATTAGGTTCACCCCTCCACTTT. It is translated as CASSELAGLGSPLHF.

The CDR3 sequence is CSARDHGTEYGYTF. CDR3 nucleotide sequence: TGCAGTGCTAGAGACCATGGGACAGAATATGGCTACACCTTC. The chain links TRBV20-1 to TRBJ1-2, with 7 bases aligning to TRBD1. Germline trimming cut 0 bases from V and 5 bases from J; bases unmatched to any gene: 6. This CDR3 comprises 14 residues. The germline V gene has CDR1 DFQATT and CDR2 SNEGSKA (reference sequence).

The chain's CDR3 is CASSLQAGTGHNNEQFF. The CDR3 nucleotides are TGTGCCAGCAGCTTACAAGCCGGGACAGGGCACAACAATGAGCAGTTCTTC. V gene TRBV7-3 combines with J gene TRBJ2-1; 9 bases map to TRBD1. There are 17 residues in the CDR3. The trim removed 2 bases at V and 5 bases at J, leaving 10 bases unmatched. CDR1 SGHTA and CDR2 FQGTGA come from the germline V gene. The full variable domain, in which reference TRBV7-3 and TRBJ2-1 provide the parts outside the CDR3, is GAGVSQTPSNKVTEKGKYVELRCDPISGHTALYWYRQSLGQGPEFLIYFQGTGAADDSGLPNDRFFAVRPEGSVSTLKIQRTERGDSAVYLCASSLQAGTGHNNEQFFGPGTRLTVL.

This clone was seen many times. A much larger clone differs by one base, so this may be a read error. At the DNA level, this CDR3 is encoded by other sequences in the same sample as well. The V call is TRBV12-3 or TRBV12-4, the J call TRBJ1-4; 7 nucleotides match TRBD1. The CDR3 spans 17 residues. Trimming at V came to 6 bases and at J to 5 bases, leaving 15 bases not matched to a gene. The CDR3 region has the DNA TGTGCCAGCAGCTTAACGTCCCGACAGGGCACAAATGAAAAACTGTTTTTT. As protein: CASSLTSRQGTNEKLFF.

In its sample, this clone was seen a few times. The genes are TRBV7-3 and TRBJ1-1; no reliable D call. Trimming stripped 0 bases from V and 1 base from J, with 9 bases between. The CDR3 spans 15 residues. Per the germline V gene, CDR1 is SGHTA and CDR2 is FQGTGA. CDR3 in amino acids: CASSLTRTRNTEAFF. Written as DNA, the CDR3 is TGTGCCAGCAGCTTAACCCGTACAAGGAACACTGAAGCTTTCTTT.

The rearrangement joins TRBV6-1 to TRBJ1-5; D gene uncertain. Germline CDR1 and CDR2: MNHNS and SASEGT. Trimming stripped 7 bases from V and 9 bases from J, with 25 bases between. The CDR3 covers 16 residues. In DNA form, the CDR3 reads TGTGCCAGCATTGAGGGTGGTGCTCGGGTTGATTTGCCCCAGCATTTT. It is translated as CASIEGGARVDLPQHF.

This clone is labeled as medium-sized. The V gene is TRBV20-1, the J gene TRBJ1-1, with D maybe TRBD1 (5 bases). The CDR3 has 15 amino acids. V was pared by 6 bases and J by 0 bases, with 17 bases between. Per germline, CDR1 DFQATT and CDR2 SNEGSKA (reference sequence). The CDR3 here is CSAPRGIYMNTEAFF. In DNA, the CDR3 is TGCAGTGCACCAAGGGGAATATACATGAACACTGAAGCTTTCTTT.

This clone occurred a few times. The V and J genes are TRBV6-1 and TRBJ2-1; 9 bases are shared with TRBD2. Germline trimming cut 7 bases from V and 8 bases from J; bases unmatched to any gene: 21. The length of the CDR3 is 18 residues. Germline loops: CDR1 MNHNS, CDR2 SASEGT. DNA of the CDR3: TGTGCCAGCAACACCCGAGGCGGGGGGGGACCCGGGTACGATGAGCAGTTCTTC. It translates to CASNTRGGGGPGYDEQFF.

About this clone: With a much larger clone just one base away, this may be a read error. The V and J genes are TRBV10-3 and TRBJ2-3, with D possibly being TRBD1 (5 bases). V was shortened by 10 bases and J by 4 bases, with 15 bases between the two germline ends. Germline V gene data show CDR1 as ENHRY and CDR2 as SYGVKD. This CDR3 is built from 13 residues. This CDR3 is CATESVGADTQYF. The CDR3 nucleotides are TGTGCCACCGAAAGCGTAGGGGCAGATACGCAGTATTTT.

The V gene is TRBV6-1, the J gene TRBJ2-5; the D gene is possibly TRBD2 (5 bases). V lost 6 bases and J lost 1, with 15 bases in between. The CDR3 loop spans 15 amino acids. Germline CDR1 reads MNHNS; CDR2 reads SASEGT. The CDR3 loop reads CASSSNTRVQETQYF. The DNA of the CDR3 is TGTGCCAGCAGCTCGAATACTAGGGTCCAAGAGACCCAGTACTTC.

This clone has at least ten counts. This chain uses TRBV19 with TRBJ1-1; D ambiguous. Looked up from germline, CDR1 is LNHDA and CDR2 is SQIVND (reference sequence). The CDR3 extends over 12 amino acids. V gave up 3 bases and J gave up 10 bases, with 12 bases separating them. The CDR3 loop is CASSIKASRAFF. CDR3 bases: TGTGCCAGTAGTATTAAGGCATCGCGAGCTTTCTTT.